This T cell receptor (beta chain) was obtained from a study of blood T cell repertoires in COVID-19. Study-wide background: Acute and convalescent COVID-19 specimens originated in the United States, Italy and Spain.

Trimming pared 6 bases from V and 5 bases from J, leaving 13 bases between. From germline, CDR1 is SNHLY and CDR2 FYNNEI. The CDR3 runs to 13 residues. Method: immunoSEQ multiplex PCR; TCRdb's copy keeps in-frame clones and lacks some. Among roughly 130,000 clones listed, 65% to 80% were seen once. The source of this sequence is a man aged 45-65 years with acute or convalescent COVID-19. Sequencing used peripheral blood. The genes are TRBV2 and TRBJ1-2, with TRBD1 as a possible D gene (6 bases). This CDR3 reads CASSQGSEYGYTF. CDR3 in DNA: TGTGCCAGCAGCCAGGGGTCGGAATATGGCTACACCTTC.